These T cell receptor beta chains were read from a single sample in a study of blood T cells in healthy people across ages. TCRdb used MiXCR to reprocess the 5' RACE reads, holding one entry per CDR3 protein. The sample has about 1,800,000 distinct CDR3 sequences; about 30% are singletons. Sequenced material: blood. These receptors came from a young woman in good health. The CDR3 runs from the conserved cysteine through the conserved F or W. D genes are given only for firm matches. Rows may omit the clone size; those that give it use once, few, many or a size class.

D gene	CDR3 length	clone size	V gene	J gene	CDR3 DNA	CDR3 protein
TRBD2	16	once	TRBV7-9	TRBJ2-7	TGTGCCAGCAGCCCTAGCGTCCAGCGGGAGTTCCACGAGCAGTACTTC	CASSPSVQREFHEQYF
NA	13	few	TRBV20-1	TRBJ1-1	TGCAGTGCTAGAGAAGGATGGGGCACTGAAGCTTTCTTT	CSAREGWGTEAFF
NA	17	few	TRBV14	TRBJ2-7	TGTGCCAGCAGCCAAGATAGGGGGGTTCAAGTGATTGACGAGCAGTACTTC	CASSQDRGVQVIDEQYF
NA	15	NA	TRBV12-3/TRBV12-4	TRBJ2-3	TGTGCCAGCAGTACCCCGTCGGGGGGCACAGATACGCAGTATTTT	CASSTPSGGTDTQYF
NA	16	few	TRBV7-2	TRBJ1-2	TGTGCCAGCAGCTTAGGATTCGGCAGGGGATTATATGGCTACACCTTC	CASSLGFGRGLYGYTF
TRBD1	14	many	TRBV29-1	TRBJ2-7	TGCAGCGTTGCTAGTCTGACAGGGACCTACGAGCAGTACTTC	CSVASLTGTYEQYF
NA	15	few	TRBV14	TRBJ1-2	TGTGCCAGCAGCCAAGAAATGGGACCTAACTATGGCTACACCTTC	CASSQEMGPNYGYTF
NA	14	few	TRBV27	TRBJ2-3	TGTGCCAGCAGCCCCGGCCTCGGGGAATATACGCAGTATTTT	CASSPGLGEYTQYF
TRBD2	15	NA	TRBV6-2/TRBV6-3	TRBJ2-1	TGTGCCAGCAGTTACACGCGGGAGGTCAACAATGAGCAGTTCTTC	CASSYTREVNNEQFF
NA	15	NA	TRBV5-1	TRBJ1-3	TGCGCCAGCAGCCCCTTGGTGAGCTCTGGAAACACCATATATTTT	CASSPLVSSGNTIYF
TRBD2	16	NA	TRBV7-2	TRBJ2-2	TGTGCCAGCAGCTTAAGTTGGGCGGGGGGCGTCGGGGAGCTGTTTTTT	CASSLSWAGGVGELFF
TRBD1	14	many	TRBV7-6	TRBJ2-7	TGTGCCAGCAGCCCCCGGGACAGCTACTACGAGCAGTACTTC	CASSPRDSYYEQYF
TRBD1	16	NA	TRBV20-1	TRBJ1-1	TGCAGTGCTAGAGCAGACAGGGGTATTCTGAACACTGAAGCTTTCTTT	CSARADRGILNTEAFF
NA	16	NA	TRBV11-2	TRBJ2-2	TGTGCCAGCAGCTTAGGAGGTAGCGCGTCGAACGGGGAGCTGTTTTTT	CASSLGGSASNGELFF
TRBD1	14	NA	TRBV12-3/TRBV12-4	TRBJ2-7	TGTGCCAGCAGTTTCGGGACAGAAGGCTACGAGCAGTACTTC	CASSFGTEGYEQYF
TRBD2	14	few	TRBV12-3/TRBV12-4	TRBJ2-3	TGTGCCAGCATTCCGGGAGGTAACACAGATACGCAGTATTTT	CASIPGGNTDTQYF
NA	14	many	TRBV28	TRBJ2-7	TGTGCCAGCAGTTTTGACGGGTACTCCTACGAGCAGTACTTC	CASSFDGYSYEQYF
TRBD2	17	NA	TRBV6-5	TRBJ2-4	TGTGCCAGCAGTTCTTCAGCGACTAGCCCCCCTGGAAACATTCAGTACTTC	CASSSSATSPPGNIQYF
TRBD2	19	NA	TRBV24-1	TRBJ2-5	TGTGCCACCAGTGATTTTCGGCTAGCGGGAGGCCGGGAGCAAGAGACCCAGTACTTC	CATSDFRLAGGREQETQYF
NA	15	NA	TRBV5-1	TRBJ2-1	TGCGCCAGCAACCTAGGGACCTTCTCCTACAATGAGCAGTTCTTC	CASNLGTFSYNEQFF
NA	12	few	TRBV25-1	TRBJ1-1	TGTGCCAGCAGTCCCGGGCCTGCTGGGGCTTTCTTT	CASSPGPAGAFF
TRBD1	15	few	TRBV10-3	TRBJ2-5	TGTGCCATCAGTGAGCCCGACAGGGGGCCTGAGACCCAGTACTTC	CAISEPDRGPETQYF
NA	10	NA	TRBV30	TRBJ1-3	TGTGCCTGGAGTGCCAACACCATATATTTT	CAWSANTIYF
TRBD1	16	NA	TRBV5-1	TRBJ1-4	TGCGCCAGCAGGCGGACAGGGACAGCAACTAATCAAAAACTGTTTTTT	CASRRTGTATNQKLFF
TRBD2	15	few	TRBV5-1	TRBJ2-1	TGCGCCAGCAGCCCGACTAGCGGGGCTTTCGATGAGCAGTTCTTC	CASSPTSGAFDEQFF
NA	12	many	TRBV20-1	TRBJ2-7	TGCAGTGCTAAGGATGACTCCTACGAGCAGTACTTC	CSAKDDSYEQYF
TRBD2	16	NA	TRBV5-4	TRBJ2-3	TGTGCCAGCAGCTTGGCGGTCGGGAGGGTCACAGATACGCAGTATTTT	CASSLAVGRVTDTQYF
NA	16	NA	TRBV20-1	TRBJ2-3	TGCAGTGCTAGCCCCCGGGACGCAGCTAGCACAGATACGCAGTATTTT	CSASPRDAASTDTQYF
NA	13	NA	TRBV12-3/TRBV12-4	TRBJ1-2	TGTGCCAGCAGTCCCCAAGGACGAAGGGGCTACACCTTC	CASSPQGRRGYTF
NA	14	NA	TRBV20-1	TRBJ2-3	TGCAGTGCCTTACTGGGGGCTAATTCAGATACGCAGTATTTT	CSALLGANSDTQYF
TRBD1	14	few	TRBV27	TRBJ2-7	TGTGCCAGCAGTTTGGGGACAGGGGGACGGGAGCAGTACTTC	CASSLGTGGREQYF